This TCR beta chain was identified during a study of blood T cell repertoires in COVID-19. Whole-study context: Material from acute and convalescent COVID-19 was sourced from the United States, Italy and Spain. PBMCs, B-cell-depleted T cells, or T cells provided the cDNA or gDNA that made up the material.

As handled by the study authors: Estimation of nucleated cell counts was performed using reference gene primer amplification. The data were produced by immunoSEQ multiplex PCR, yet TCRdb's version contains in-frame clones alone and is incomplete. The DNA was the basis for D and trimming; V, J and clone size are from that table. The table shows approximately 250,000 clones, with around nine tenths occurring only once. Germline CDR1 SNHLY, CDR2 FYNNEI. The V segment lost 3 bases and the J segment 6 bases; nucleotides outside the gene matches: 2. This CDR3 has 13 residues. The rearrangement links TRBV2 to TRBJ1-2; 9 bases match TRBD1. This TCR derives from a man aged 35-49 years with active or convalescent COVID-19. The sequencing input was peripheral blood. The CDR3 DNA follows: TGTGCCAGCAGTGACTGGACAGGGGATGGCTACACCTTC. This encodes CASSDWTGDGYTF.